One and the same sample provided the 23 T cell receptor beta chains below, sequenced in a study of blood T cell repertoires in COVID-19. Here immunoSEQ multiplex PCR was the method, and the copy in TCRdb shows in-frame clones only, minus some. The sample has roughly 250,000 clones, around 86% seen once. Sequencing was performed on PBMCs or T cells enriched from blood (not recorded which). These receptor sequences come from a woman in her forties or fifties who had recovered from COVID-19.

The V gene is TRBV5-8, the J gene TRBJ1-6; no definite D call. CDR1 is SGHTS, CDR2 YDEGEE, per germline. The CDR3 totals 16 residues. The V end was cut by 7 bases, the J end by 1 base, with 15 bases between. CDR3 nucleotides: TGTGCCAGCTGTGAGGGCTTGGGATCCTATAATTCACCCCTCCACTTT. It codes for CASCEGLGSYNSPLHF.

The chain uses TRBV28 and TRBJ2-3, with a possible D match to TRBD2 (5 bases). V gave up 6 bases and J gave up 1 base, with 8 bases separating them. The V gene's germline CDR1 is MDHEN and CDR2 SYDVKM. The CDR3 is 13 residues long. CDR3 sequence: CASRVSGTDTQYF. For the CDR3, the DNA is TGTGCCAGCAGGGTTAGCGGCACAGATACGCAGTATTTT.

The CDR3: CASSRDSLWVNYGYTF. The CDR3 DNA is TGTGCCAGTAGTCGGGACAGCCTCTGGGTGAACTATGGCTACACCTTC. This rearrangement joins TRBV19 to TRBJ1-2, with TRBD1 matching 7 bases. The V and J ends lost 5 bases and 2 bases, in that order; junction bases with no gene match: 11. CDR3 length equals 16 residues. Looked up from germline, CDR1 is LNHDA and CDR2 is SQIVND (reference sequence).

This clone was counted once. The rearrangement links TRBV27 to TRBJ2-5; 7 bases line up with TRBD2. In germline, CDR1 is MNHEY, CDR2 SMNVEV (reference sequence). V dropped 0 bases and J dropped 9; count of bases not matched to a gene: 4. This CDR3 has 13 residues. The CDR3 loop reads CASSLSWGGSQYF. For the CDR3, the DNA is TGTGCCAGCAGTTTATCGTGGGGAGGGTCCCAGTACTTC.

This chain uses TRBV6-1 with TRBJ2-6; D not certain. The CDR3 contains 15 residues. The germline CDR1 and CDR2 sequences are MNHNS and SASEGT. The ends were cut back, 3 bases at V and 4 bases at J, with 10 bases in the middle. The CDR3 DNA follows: TGTGCCAGCAGTGATTCCGGGTCGGGGGCCAACGTCCTGACTTTC. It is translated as CASSDSGSGANVLTF.

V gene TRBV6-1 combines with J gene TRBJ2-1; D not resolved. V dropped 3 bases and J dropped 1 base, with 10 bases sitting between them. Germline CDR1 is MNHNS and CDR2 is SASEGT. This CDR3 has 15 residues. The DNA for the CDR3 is TGTGCCAGCAGTGAGGAGTGGCGGTCCTACAATGAGCAGTTCTTC. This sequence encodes CASSEEWRSYNEQFF.

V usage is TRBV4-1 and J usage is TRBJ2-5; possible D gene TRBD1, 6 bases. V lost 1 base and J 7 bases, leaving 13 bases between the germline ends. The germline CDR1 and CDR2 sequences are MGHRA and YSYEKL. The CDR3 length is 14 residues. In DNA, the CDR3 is TGCGCCAGCAGCCAAGTCGAGGGGGTGGTGACCCAGTACTTC. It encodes CASSQVEGVVTQYF.

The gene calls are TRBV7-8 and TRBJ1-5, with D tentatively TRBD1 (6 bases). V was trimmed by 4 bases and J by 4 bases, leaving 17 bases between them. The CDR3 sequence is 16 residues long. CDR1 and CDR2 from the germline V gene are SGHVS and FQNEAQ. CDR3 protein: CASSSKVGQVNQPQHF. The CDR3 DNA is TGTGCCAGCAGCTCCAAAGTGGGACAAGTAAATCAGCCCCAGCATTTT.

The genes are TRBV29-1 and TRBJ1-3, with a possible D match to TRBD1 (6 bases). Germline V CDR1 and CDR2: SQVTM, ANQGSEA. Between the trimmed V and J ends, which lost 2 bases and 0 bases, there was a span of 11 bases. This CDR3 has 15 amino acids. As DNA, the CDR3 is TGCAGCGTTGAACGTGGGGGCAGCTCTGGAAACACCATATATTTT. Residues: CSVERGGSSGNTIYF.

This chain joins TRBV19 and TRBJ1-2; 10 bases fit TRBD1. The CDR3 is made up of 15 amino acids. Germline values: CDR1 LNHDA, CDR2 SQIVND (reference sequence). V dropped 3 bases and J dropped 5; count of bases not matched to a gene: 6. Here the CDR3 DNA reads TGTGCCAGTAGTATGCGGGACAGGGGCGCGTATGGCTACACCTTC. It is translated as CASSMRDRGAYGYTF. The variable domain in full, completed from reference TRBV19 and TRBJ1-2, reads DGGITQSPKYLFRKEGQNVTLSCEQNLNHDAMYWYRQDPGQGLRLIYYSQIVNDFQKGDIAEGYSVSREKKESFPLTVTSAQKNPTAFYLCASSMRDRGAYGYTFGSGTRLTVV.

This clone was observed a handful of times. CDR3 DNA sequence: TGTGCCAGCAGTCTAAGACAGGGCAACACTGAAGCTTTCTTT. It yields the protein CASSLRQGNTEAFF. The V gene is TRBV6-5, the J gene TRBJ1-1; 7 positions match TRBD1. The junction had 5 bases not matched to a gene; V was cut back by 5 bases and J by 2 bases. CDR1 is MNHEY and CDR2 is SVGAGI in the germline V gene. This CDR3 has 14 amino acids.

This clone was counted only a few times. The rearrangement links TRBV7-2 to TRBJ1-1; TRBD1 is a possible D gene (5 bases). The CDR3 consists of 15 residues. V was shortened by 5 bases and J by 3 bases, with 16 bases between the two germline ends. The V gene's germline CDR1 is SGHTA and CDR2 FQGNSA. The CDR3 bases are TGTGCCAGCAGCGCCTCGGGGGGAGTTTACACTGAAGCTTTCTTT. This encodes CASSASGGVYTEAFF.

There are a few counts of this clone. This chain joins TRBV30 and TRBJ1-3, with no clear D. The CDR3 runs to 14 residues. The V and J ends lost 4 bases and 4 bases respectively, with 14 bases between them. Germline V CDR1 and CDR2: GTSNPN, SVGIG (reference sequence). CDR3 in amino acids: CAWISRRLGNTIYF. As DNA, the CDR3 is TGTGCCTGGATTAGTAGGCGGCTGGGAAACACCATATATTTT.

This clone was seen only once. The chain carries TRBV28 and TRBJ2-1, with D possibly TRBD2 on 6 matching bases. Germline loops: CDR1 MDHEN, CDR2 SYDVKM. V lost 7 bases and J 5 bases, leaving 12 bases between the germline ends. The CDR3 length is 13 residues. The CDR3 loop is CASTRGTDNEQFF. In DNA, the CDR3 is TGTGCCAGCACCCGCGGGACTGACAATGAGCAGTTCTTC.

CDR3 residues: CASSSHPGSTGTGELFF. The CDR3 nucleotides are TGTGCCAGCAGCTCGCACCCCGGGAGCACCGGCACCGGGGAGCTGTTTTTT. This chain uses TRBV7-8 with TRBJ2-2, with a weak D call TRBD2 (6 bases). V lost 4 bases, J lost 4 bases, and 19 bases lay in between. The CDR3 is 17 amino acids. CDR1 is SGHVS, CDR2 FQNEAQ, per germline.

The CDR3 nucleotides read TGTGCCACCAGCAGGGAGGTAACCGGAGCAGGAAACACCATATATTTT. Translated, it gives CATSREVTGAGNTIYF. The chain joins TRBV15 to TRBJ1-3; D is undetermined. The CDR3 contains 16 residues. Trimming shortened V by 3 bases and J by 4 bases, and 16 bases separated the two germline ends. From germline, CDR1 is LNHNV and CDR2 YYDKDF (reference sequence).

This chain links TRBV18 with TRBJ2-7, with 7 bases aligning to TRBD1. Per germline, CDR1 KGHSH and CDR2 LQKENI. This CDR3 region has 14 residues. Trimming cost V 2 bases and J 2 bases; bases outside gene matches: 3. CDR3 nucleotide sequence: TGTGCCAGCTCACCAAAACAGGGGCCCTACGAGCAGTACTTC. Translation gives CASSPKQGPYEQYF.

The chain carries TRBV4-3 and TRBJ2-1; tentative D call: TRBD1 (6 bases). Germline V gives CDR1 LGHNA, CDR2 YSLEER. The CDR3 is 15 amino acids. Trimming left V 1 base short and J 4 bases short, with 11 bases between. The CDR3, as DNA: TGCGCCAGCAGCCAAGCGGACAGTCTATACAATGAGCAGTTCTTC. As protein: CASSQADSLYNEQFF.

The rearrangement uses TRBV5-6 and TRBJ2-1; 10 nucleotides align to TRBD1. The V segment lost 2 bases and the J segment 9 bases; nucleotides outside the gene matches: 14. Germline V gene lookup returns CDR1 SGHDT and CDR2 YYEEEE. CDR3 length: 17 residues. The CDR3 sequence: CASSFGTGATIVREQFF. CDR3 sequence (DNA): TGTGCCAGCAGCTTCGGGACAGGGGCCACCATAGTCCGTGAGCAGTTCTTC. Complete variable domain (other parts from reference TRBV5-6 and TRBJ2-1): DAGVTQSPTHLIKTRGQQVTLRCSPKSGHDTVSWYQQALGQGPQFIFQYYEEEERQRGNFPDRFSGHQFPNYSSELNVNALLLGDSALYLCASSFGTGATIVREQFFGPGTRLTVL.

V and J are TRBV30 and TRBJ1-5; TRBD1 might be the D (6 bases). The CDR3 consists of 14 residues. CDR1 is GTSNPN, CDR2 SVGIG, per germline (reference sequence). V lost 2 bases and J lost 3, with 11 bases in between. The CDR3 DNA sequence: TGTGCCTGGAGTACAGGGCCCTTCAATCAGCCCCAGCATTTT. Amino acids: CAWSTGPFNQPQHF.

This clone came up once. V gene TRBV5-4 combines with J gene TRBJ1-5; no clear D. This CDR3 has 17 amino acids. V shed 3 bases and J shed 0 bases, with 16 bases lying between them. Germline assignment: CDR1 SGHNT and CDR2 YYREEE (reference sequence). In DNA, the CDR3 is TGTGCCAGCAGCTCCTCCTTGGCTGATTATAGCAATCAGCCCCAGCATTTT. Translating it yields CASSSSLADYSNQPQHF.

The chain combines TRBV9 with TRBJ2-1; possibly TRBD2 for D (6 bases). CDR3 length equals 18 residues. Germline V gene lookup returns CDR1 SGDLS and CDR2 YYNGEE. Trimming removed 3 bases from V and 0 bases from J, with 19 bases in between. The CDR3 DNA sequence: TGTGCCAGCAGCGCTCAACGGGACTCCTCCCTCTCCTACAATGAGCAGTTCTTC. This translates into CASSAQRDSSLSYNEQFF.

The CDR3 sequence is CASSSGQQETQYF. CDR3 coding DNA: TGTGCCAGCAGCTCCGGACAGCAAGAGACCCAGTACTTC. The rearrangement uses TRBV5-4 and TRBJ2-5; TRBD1 is a possible D gene (6 bases). From germline, CDR1 is SGHNT and CDR2 YYREEE (reference sequence). V was clipped by 3 bases and J by 2 bases, with 8 bases between them. The CDR3 consists of 13 residues.